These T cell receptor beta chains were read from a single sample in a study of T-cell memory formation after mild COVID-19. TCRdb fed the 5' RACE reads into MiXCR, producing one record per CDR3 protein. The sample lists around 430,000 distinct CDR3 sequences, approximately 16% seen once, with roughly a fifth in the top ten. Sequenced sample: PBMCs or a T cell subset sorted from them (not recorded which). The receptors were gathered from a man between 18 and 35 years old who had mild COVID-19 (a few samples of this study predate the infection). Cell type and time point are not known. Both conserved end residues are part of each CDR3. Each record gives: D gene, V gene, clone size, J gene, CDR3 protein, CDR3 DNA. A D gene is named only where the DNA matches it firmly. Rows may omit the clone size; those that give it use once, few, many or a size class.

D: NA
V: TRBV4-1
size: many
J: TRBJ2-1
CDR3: CASSQRETGEYNEQFF
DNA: TGCGCCAGCAGCCAAAGGGAGACAGGAGAGTACAATGAGCAGTTCTTC

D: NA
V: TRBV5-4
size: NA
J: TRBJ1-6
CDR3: CASSSFGSPLHF
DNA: TGTGCCAGCAGCTCTTTCGGGTCACCCCTCCACTTT

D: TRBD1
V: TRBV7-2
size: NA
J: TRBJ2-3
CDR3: CASSLGPGGVSTDTQYF
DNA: TGTGCCAGCAGCCTAGGGCCAGGGGGCGTTAGCACAGATACGCAGTATTTT

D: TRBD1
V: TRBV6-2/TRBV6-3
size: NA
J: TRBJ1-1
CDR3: CASSSSGTGEMATEAFF
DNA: TGTGCCAGCAGTTCATCCGGGACAGGGGAGATGGCCACTGAAGCTTTCTTT

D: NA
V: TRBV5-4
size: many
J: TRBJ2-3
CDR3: CASSRDTTSTDTQYF
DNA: TGTGCCAGCAGCCGGGACACAACTAGCACAGATACGCAGTATTTT

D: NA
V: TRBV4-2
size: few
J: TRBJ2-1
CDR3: CASSQGGLAYYNEQFF
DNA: TGTGCCAGCAGCCAGGGGGGGCTAGCTTACTACAATGAGCAGTTCTTC

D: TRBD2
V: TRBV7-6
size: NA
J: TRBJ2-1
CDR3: CASSPRAGGEGADEQFF
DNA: TGTGCCAGCAGCCCGAGAGCGGGGGGTGAAGGTGCCGATGAGCAGTTCTTC

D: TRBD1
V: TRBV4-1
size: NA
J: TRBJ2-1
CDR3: CASRDRVYGVYNEQFF
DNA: TGCGCCAGTAGGGACAGGGTTTATGGGGTATACAATGAGCAGTTCTTC

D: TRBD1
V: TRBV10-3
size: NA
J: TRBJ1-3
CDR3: CAISDQTGSAGNTIYF
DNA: TGTGCCATCAGTGACCAGACAGGGAGTGCTGGAAACACCATATATTTT

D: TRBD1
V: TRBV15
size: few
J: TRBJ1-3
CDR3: CATSTDRVPAGNTIYF
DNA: TGTGCCACCAGCACCGACAGGGTCCCAGCTGGAAACACCATATATTTT

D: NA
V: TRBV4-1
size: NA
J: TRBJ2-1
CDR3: CASSQQGGRGDEQFF
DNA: TGCGCCAGCAGCCAGCAAGGGGGGCGGGGCGATGAGCAGTTCTTC

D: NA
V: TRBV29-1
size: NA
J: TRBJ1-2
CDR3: CSVGLNYGYTF
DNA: TGCAGCGTTGGACTGAACTATGGCTACACCTTC

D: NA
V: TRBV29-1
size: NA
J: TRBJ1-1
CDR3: CSVVLSDTEAFF
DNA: TGCAGCGTTGTTCTCAGCGACACTGAAGCTTTCTTT